A selection of T cell receptor beta chains follows, all from one sample in a study of CD8+ T cells in alopecia areata. Generated by immunoSEQ multiplex PCR, the TCRdb table keeps only in-frame clones and is missing some. The repertoire holds about 140,000 clones, with 65% to 90% as singletons. Sequencing was performed on CD8+ T cells sorted from blood, taken at week 4, from a patient treated with tofacitinib. These receptors were taken from a human donor with alopecia areata. Each CDR3 is given with its conserved first and last residue. Each record gives: D gene, clone size, V gene, J gene, CDR3 protein, CDR3 DNA. D genes are given only for firm matches. Clone size is given for some rows only: seen once, a few or many times, or a class if the clone is expanded.

.	.	TRBV7-9	TRBJ2-7	CASRDGRDEQYF	TGTGCCAGCAGGGACGGCAGGGACGAGCAGTACTTC
.	.	TRBV13	TRBJ1-2	CASSYPGRDYGYTF	TGTGCCAGCAGCTACCCGGGACGGGACTATGGCTACACCTTC
.	.	TRBV4-1	TRBJ2-1	CASSRDSEQFF	TGCGCCAGCAGCCGGGACTCGGAGCAGTTCTTC
TRBD2	.	TRBV2	TRBJ2-3	CASGERGADGDTQYF	TGTGCCAGCGGCGAGCGGGGGGCCGATGGGGATACGCAGTATTTT
TRBD2	.	TRBV6-1	TRBJ2-5	CASNLAGGVRETQYF	TGTGCCAGCAATCTCGCGGGGGGCGTCCGAGAGACCCAGTACTTC
.	.	TRBV29-1	TRBJ2-1	CSARALSYNEQFF	TGCAGCGCCCGGGCCCTCTCCTACAATGAGCAGTTCTTC
.	.	TRBV7-2	TRBJ2-7	CASSPLRVKSSYEQYF	TGTGCCAGCAGCCCCCTGAGAGTCAAGAGCTCCTACGAGCAGTACTTC
.	few	TRBV5-1	TRBJ2-5	CASAPAGMRETQYF	TGCGCCAGCGCACCGGCTGGGATGAGAGAGACCCAGTACTTC
TRBD1	.	TRBV4-1	TRBJ1-1	CASSQDSTGGFVYTEAFF	TGCGCCAGCAGCCAAGATTCGACAGGGGGATTCGTGTACACTGAAGCTTTCTTT
.	.	TRBV19	TRBJ2-3	CASSLWDTDTQYF	TGTGCCAGTAGCCTCTGGGATACAGATACGCAGTATTTT
.	.	TRBV10-3	TRBJ2-2	CAMSGTGELFF	TGTGCCATGTCGGGCACCGGGGAGCTGTTTTTT
TRBD1	.	TRBV27	TRBJ2-3	CASSPWTGADTQYF	TGTGCCAGCAGTCCCTGGACAGGGGCAGATACGCAGTATTTT
.	.	TRBV7-8	TRBJ2-5	CASSPQGRQETQYF	TGTGCCAGCAGCCCTCAGGGGAGACAAGAGACCCAGTACTTC
TRBD2	.	TRBV4-1	TRBJ2-3	CASSRPGGALTDTQYF	TGCGCCAGCAGCCGGCCCGGGGGGGCCCTAACAGATACGCAGTATTTT
.	few	TRBV7-9	TRBJ1-2	CASSLGIDGYTF	TGTGCCAGCAGCTTAGGAATAGATGGCTACACCTTC
.	.	TRBV4-1	TRBJ2-7	CASSQPTRRYEQYF	TGCGCCAGCAGCCAACCGACAAGGCGATACGAGCAGTACTTC
TRBD1	once	TRBV5-1	TRBJ2-7	CASSLGTGGSRDEQYF	TGCGCCAGCAGCTTGGGGACAGGGGGCAGTAGGGACGAGCAGTACTTC
TRBD2	.	TRBV27	TRBJ2-1	CASSFGGSSYNEQFF	TGTGCCAGCAGTTTCGGGGGGAGCTCCTACAATGAGCAGTTCTTC